Shown below are 32 T cell receptor beta chains from a single sample sequenced in a study of OX40 agonist ivuxolimab in advanced cancers. Sequencing used immunoSEQ multiplex PCR; TCRdb keeps in-frame clones, though not all of them. The sample has 70,000 or so clones; about 88% are singletons. The source material was CD4+ or CD8+ T cells sorted from blood, sampled in a trial of the OX40 agonist ivuxolimab. The receptors stem from an adult with an advanced solid tumor such as melanoma, head and neck, liver or kidney cancer.

This clone was recorded once. CDR3 amino acids: CASSEGQGAQPQHF. As DNA, the CDR3 is TGTGCCAGCAGTGAGGGTCAGGGCGCTCAGCCCCAGCATTTT. This chain uses TRBV2 with TRBJ1-5, with D possibly TRBD1 on 5 matching bases. In germline, CDR1 is SNHLY, CDR2 FYNNEI. CDR3 size: 14 residues. Trimming shortened V by 3 bases and J by 6 bases, and 12 bases separated the two germline ends.

The chain links TRBV5-3 to TRBJ1-6; unclear D gene. TRBV5-3 is noted as an ORF with a role that remains uncertain. Trimming took off 4 bases at V and 6 bases at J, with 11 bases between the two ends. The CDR3 has 14 amino acids. The CDR3 sequence: CARSPRNSNSPLHF. For the CDR3, the DNA is TGTGCCAGAAGCCCAAGGAACAGTAATTCACCCCTCCACTTT.

This chain joins TRBV7-2 and TRBJ1-6, with 8 bases lining up with TRBD1. Germline V gene sequence: CDR1 SGHTA, CDR2 FQGNSA. The CDR3 extends over 16 amino acids. The J segment lost 8 bases and the V segment lost 5 bases, leaving 11 bases of the junction unmatched. The CDR3 coding sequence is TGTGCCAGCAGCCTCAATCCCGGGACAGGTCATTCACCCCTCCACTTT. It translates to CASSLNPGTGHSPLHF.

CDR3 nucleotides: TGTGCCAGCAGTTCGGACAGGGGGACAGATACGCAGTATTTT. It yields the protein CASSSDRGTDTQYF. The J gene is TRBJ2-3, the V gene TRBV11-3; 10 positions match TRBD1. Trimming took 6 bases from V and 3 from J; bases not matched to a gene: 3. CDR1 is SGHNT, CDR2 YENEEA, per germline. CDR3 length equals 14 residues.

The chain links TRBV28 to TRBJ2-5; D may be TRBD1 (5 bases). Germline-derived CDR1 and CDR2 are MDHEN and SYDVKM. V lost 3 bases and J lost 6, with 11 bases in between. The CDR3 covers 13 residues. As DNA, the CDR3 is TGTGCCAGCAGTTTCCAGGGTGATAAGACCCAGTACTTC. This sequence encodes CASSFQGDKTQYF.

This clone has a handful of counts. This chain uses TRBV28 with TRBJ2-7; possibly TRBD2 for D (5 bases). The CDR3 extends over 13 amino acids. V was shortened by 4 bases and J by 3 bases, with 10 bases between the two germline ends. The V gene's germline CDR1 is MDHEN and CDR2 SYDVKM. CDR3 sequence: CASSWGENYEQYF. In nucleotides, the CDR3 is TGTGCCAGCAGTTGGGGAGAGAACTACGAGCAGTACTTC.

V and J are TRBV4-1 and TRBJ2-4, with D possibly being TRBD2 (7 bases). The CDR3 length is 16 residues. Germline lookup yields CDR1 MGHRA and CDR2 YSYEKL. Deletions cut 4 bases from V and 0 bases from J, with 13 bases between. CDR3 DNA: TGCGCCAGCAGCCTCGGGGGGCTTCTAGCCAAAAACATTCAGTACTTC. It specifies CASSLGGLLAKNIQYF.

Here the CDR3 DNA reads TGCGCCAGCAGCTTGTTGCACACCGGGGAGCTGTTTTTT. It codes for CASSLLHTGELFF. V is TRBV5-1 and J is TRBJ2-2; no clear D gene. V lost 1 base, J lost 3 bases, and 4 bases lay in between. The CDR3 has 13 residues. The germline V gene encodes CDR1 SGHRS and CDR2 YFSETQ.

The rearrangement joins TRBV10-3 to TRBJ2-5, with D possibly being TRBD1 (6 bases). CDR1 and CDR2 from the germline V gene are ENHRY and SYGVKD. CDR3 size: 11 residues. Between the trimmed V and J ends, which lost 3 bases and 7 bases, there was a span of 6 bases. CDR3 nucleotides: TGTGCCATCAGTGACAGGGGGACCCAGTACTTC. Its protein product is CAISDRGTQYF.

The rearrangement links TRBV5-5 to TRBJ1-3; 9 bases fit TRBD1. CDR1 and CDR2 from the germline V gene are SGHKS and YYEKEE (reference sequence). The CDR3 has 14 residues. J gave up 2 bases and V 4 bases, and 1 base lay outside the gene matches. For the CDR3, the DNA is TGTGCCAGCAGCCGGGACAGGGCTGGAAACACCATATATTTT. This encodes CASSRDRAGNTIYF.

This chain joins TRBV19 and TRBJ1-2, with unresolved D. CDR3 length equals 14 residues. CDR1 is LNHDA, CDR2 SQIVND, per germline (reference sequence). The germline V and J ends were trimmed by 0 bases and 4 bases, with 9 bases remaining between them. CDR3 residues: CASSIDRRGYGYTF. The CDR3 DNA reads as TGTGCCAGTAGTATAGATAGGCGGGGCTATGGCTACACCTTC.

The J gene is TRBJ2-6, the V gene TRBV5-1, with D possibly being TRBD1 (5 bases). The CDR3 is 17 amino acids. V lost 0 bases and J 0 bases, leaving 10 bases between the germline ends. Looked up from germline, CDR1 is SGHRS and CDR2 is YFSETQ. CDR3 protein: CASSLGTSLSGANVLTF. CDR3 DNA sequence: TGCGCCAGCAGCTTGGGGACAAGCCTCTCTGGGGCCAACGTCCTGACTTTC.

With regard to this clone: The sample carries other DNA sequences with the same CDR3. This chain uses TRBV7-2 with TRBJ1-1; D gene unclear. The V gene's germline CDR1 is SGHTA and CDR2 FQGNSA. The CDR3 sequence is 13 residues long. Trimming took off 2 bases at V and 4 bases at J, with 8 bases between the two ends. DNA of the CDR3: TGTGCCAGCAGCTTAACTAGAGGCACTGAAGCTTTCTTT. This encodes CASSLTRGTEAFF. Looking up the rest from reference TRBV7-2 and TRBJ1-1 gives the full variable domain: GAGVSQSPSNKVTEKGKDVELRCDPISGHTALYWYRQSLGQGLEFLIYFQGNSAPDKSGLPSDRFSAERTGGSVSTLTIQRTQQEDSAVYLCASSLTRGTEAFFGQGTRLTVV.

The J gene is TRBJ2-7, the V gene TRBV7-2; D unresolved. This CDR3 is built from 14 residues. Germline lookup yields CDR1 SGHTA and CDR2 FQGNSA. Trimming took 3 bases from V and 4 from J, leaving 13 bases between them. DNA of the CDR3: TGTGCCAGCAGCTTCATGGGTATTCCTTACGAGCAGTACTTC. It specifies CASSFMGIPYEQYF.

The sample holds one count of this clone. The gene calls are TRBV6-6 and TRBJ1-4, with 7 nucleotides matching TRBD1. The CDR3 covers 16 residues. Per the germline V gene, CDR1 is MNHNY and CDR2 is SVGAGI (reference sequence). The junction had 10 bases not matched to a gene; V was cut back by 5 bases and J by 4 bases. In DNA form, the CDR3 reads TGTGCCAGCAGTCCGCCCCTCAGGGGGGGTAATGAAAAACTGTTTTTT. The encoded protein is CASSPPLRGGNEKLFF.

The chain has TRBV7-9 and TRBJ1-1, with 8 bases aligning to TRBD1. The CDR3 is 15 residues long. Germline assignment: CDR1 SEHNR and CDR2 FQNEAQ (reference sequence). V gave up 5 bases and J gave up 1 base; unmatched junction bases: 6. The CDR3 loop reads CASSPRQGRNTEAFF. The DNA of the CDR3 is TGTGCCAGCAGCCCTCGACAGGGGCGGAACACTGAAGCTTTCTTT.

V is TRBV2 and J is TRBJ2-3, with unresolved D. The V end was cut by 2 bases, the J end by 2 bases, with 11 bases between. Germline values: CDR1 SNHLY, CDR2 FYNNEI. This CDR3 has 15 amino acids. CDR3 coding DNA: TGTGCCAGCAGTGAACTAGTCATGCCCACAGATACGCAGTATTTT. This sequence encodes CASSELVMPTDTQYF.

The V and J genes are TRBV7-9 and TRBJ1-5; TRBD1 might be the D (6 bases). Germline V gene lookup returns CDR1 SEHNR and CDR2 FQNEAQ (reference sequence). The CDR3 loop spans 12 amino acids. The ends were cut back, 4 bases at V and 11 bases at J, with 12 bases in the middle. CDR3 DNA: TGTGCCAGCAGCTCCACACAGGGATCCCAGCATTTT. This sequence encodes CASSSTQGSQHF.

The rearrangement uses TRBV6-6 and TRBJ2-7, with 7 bases that match TRBD1. Trimming removed 2 bases from V and 0 bases from J; junction bases left unmatched: 7. Germline assignment: CDR1 MNHNY and CDR2 SVGAGI (reference sequence). CDR3 length: 16 amino acids. The CDR3 sequence is CASSYGTGTDSYEQYF. In DNA, the CDR3 is TGTGCCAGCAGTTACGGGACCGGGACAGACTCCTACGAGCAGTACTTC.

V usage is TRBV19 and J usage is TRBJ2-2, with 11 positions matching TRBD2. This CDR3 is 18 amino acids long. With V trimmed by 6 bases and J by 4 bases, 13 bases remained unmatched. CDR1 and CDR2 (germline): LNHDA, SQIVND (reference sequence). The CDR3 reads CASSPSLLAGAVTGELFF. CDR3 in DNA: TGTGCCAGTAGCCCCTCACTACTAGCGGGAGCGGTCACCGGGGAGCTGTTTTTT.

This clone showed up just once. This chain uses TRBV11-1 with TRBJ1-1; D might be TRBD1 (6 bases). Looked up from germline, CDR1 is SGHAT and CDR2 is FQDESV (reference sequence). The ends were cut back, 5 bases at V and 2 bases at J, with 15 bases in the middle. The CDR3 contains 15 residues. CDR3 nucleotides: TGTGCCAGCAGCCTCGCTGGGGGGCTAAACACTGAAGCTTTCTTT. It translates to CASSLAGGLNTEAFF. Together with reference TRBV11-1 and TRBJ1-1, the CDR3 gives the full variable domain: EAEVAQSPRYKITEKSQAVAFWCDPISGHATLYWYRQILGQGPELLVQFQDESVVDDSQLPKDRFSAERLKGVDSTLKIQPAELGDSAMYLCASSLAGGLNTEAFFGQGTRLTVV.

V usage is TRBV19 and J usage is TRBJ2-7, with 9 bases lining up with TRBD1. CDR3 size: 15 residues. Germline CDR1 is LNHDA and CDR2 is SQIVND (reference sequence). V gave up 7 bases and J gave up 0 bases; unmatched junction bases: 7. CDR3 amino acids: CASTPQGASSYEQYF. The CDR3 bases are TGTGCCAGTACGCCACAGGGGGCGAGCTCCTACGAGCAGTACTTC.

The chain couples TRBV7-9 to TRBJ1-5; D gene ambiguous. Germline assignment: CDR1 SEHNR and CDR2 FQNEAQ (reference sequence). With 1 base removed from V and 6 bases from J, the gap between germline ends came to 7 bases. The CDR3 loop spans 13 amino acids. The CDR3 region is CASSLGGVQPQHF. CDR3 DNA: TGTGCCAGCAGCTTAGGGGGAGTTCAGCCCCAGCATTTT.

There are a few counts of this clone. The rearrangement links TRBV28 to TRBJ1-6; possible D gene TRBD1, 5 bases. This CDR3 contains 14 residues. The V end lost 7 bases, the J end lost 7 bases, and 14 bases lay between the germline ends. Germline V gene data show CDR1 as MDHEN and CDR2 as SYDVKM. The CDR3 region is CASTFRVRNSPLHF. CDR3 DNA: TGTGCCAGCACTTTCAGGGTGAGGAATTCACCCCTCCACTTT.

The V and J genes are TRBV6-4 and TRBJ2-1, with 7 bases matching TRBD2. The CDR3 is made up of 15 amino acids. V was clipped by 6 bases and J by 0 bases; unmatched bases: 5. The germline V gene has CDR1 MRHNA and CDR2 SNTAGT. The CDR3 here is CASSLERGSYNEQFF. The CDR3 DNA reads TGTGCCAGCAGCCTAGAGCGGGGCTCCTACAATGAGCAGTTCTTC.

This chain links TRBV6-5 with TRBJ1-3; 9 bases line up with TRBD1. CDR3 length equals 13 residues. V trimming: 7 bases; J trimming: 5 bases; junction bases outside the gene matches: 3. The V gene's germline CDR1 is MNHEY and CDR2 SVGAGI. Here the CDR3 reads CASKGQGRNTIYF. Here the CDR3 DNA reads TGTGCCAGCAAGGGACAGGGTAGAAACACCATATATTTT.

The V gene is TRBV30, the J gene TRBJ2-1; TRBD2 matches at 14 bases. With 2 bases clipped from V and 6 bases from J, the junction kept 6 bases outside the gene matches. CDR3 length: 16 residues. Germline values: CDR1 GTSNPN, CDR2 SVGIG (reference sequence). DNA of the CDR3: TGTGCCTGGAGTCGAACCGGGACTAGCGGGAGCAATGAGCAGTTCTTC. Its protein is CAWSRTGTSGSNEQFF.

CDR3 region: CASRSRGMGGETQYF. CDR3 nucleotide sequence: TGTGCCAGCAGATCCCGCGGGATGGGTGGCGAGACCCAGTACTTC. The rearrangement links TRBV2 to TRBJ2-5, with TRBD2 as a possible D gene (6 bases). Germline lookup yields CDR1 SNHLY and CDR2 FYNNEI. V was trimmed by 6 bases and J by 5 bases, leaving 19 bases between them. The CDR3 sequence is 15 residues long.

The chain recombines TRBV5-1 with TRBJ2-7; no clear D. Germline loops: CDR1 SGHRS, CDR2 YFSETQ. This CDR3 contains 13 residues. The V gene lost 4 bases and the J gene lost 0 bases, with 8 bases spanning the gap. CDR3 nucleotides: TGCGCCAGCAGCCAAGCCGCCTCCTACGAGCAGTACTTC. Amino acids: CASSQAASYEQYF.

This rearrangement joins TRBV5-1 to TRBJ2-5; 9 bases are shared with TRBD2. CDR1 SGHRS and CDR2 YFSETQ come from the germline V gene. CDR3 length equals 13 residues. With V trimmed by 6 bases and J by 5 bases, 5 bases remained unmatched. CDR3 nucleotides: TGCGCCAGCAATCCTAGCGGGAAGGAGACCCAGTACTTC. Protein sequence: CASNPSGKETQYF.

The chain recombines TRBV7-3 with TRBJ1-1, with a weak D call TRBD1 (5 bases). CDR1 is SGHTA, CDR2 FQGTGA, per germline. Trimming took off 6 bases at V and 10 bases at J, with 21 bases between the two ends. The CDR3 loop spans 14 amino acids. DNA of the CDR3: TGTGCCAGCAGGCCTCAGGGTAGTGGTTCGAGAGCTTTCTTT. This sequence encodes CASRPQGSGSRAFF.

V gene TRBV6-5 combines with J gene TRBJ1-2, with 8 bases fitting TRBD1. The J segment lost 4 bases and the V segment lost 4 bases, leaving 5 bases of the junction unmatched. The CDR3 runs 14 residues. CDR1 MNHEY and CDR2 SVGAGI come from the germline V gene. CDR3 sequence: CASSSTGDGYGYTF. The DNA of the CDR3 is TGTGCCAGCAGTTCGACAGGGGATGGCTATGGCTACACCTTC.